This T cell receptor (beta chain) was captured in a study of cytomegalovirus exposure and HLA in healthy donors. Study summary: Among the 300 to 450 genotyped donors, 65% to 85% were placed in the Caucasian-associated ancestry cluster. Findings and caveats of the study: Later genetic work tied a missense DCLRE1C variant to beta-chain V and J trimming. Segments of the TCR beta V type were, in most cases, productive about 87% or about 30% of the time in an earlier analysis. Donors belonging to an Asian-associated ancestry cluster reportedly showed fewer N-insertions in productive TCRs than the roughly 670-donor mean, according to what a later analysis found.

PCR involved 60 Vbeta and 13 Jbeta primers. Some clones are missing from TCRdb's copy, which holds only in-frame ones; the method was immunoSEQ multiplex PCR. Here the sample spans some 98,000 clones, about 81% being singletons. This CDR3 has 15 residues. Trimming cost V 2 bases and J 6 bases; bases outside gene matches: 6. The germline CDR1 and CDR2 sequences are MNHNY and SVGAGI (reference sequence). Comment on this clone: Its antigen is undetermined.

V and J are TRBV6-6 and TRBJ1-5; 8 nucleotides align to TRBD1. The sample was PBMCs. This sequence originates from a man aged 18 to 35 in good health and CMV-seropositive. For the CDR3, the DNA is TGTGCCAGCAGTTACCAAACAGGGGGAAGTCAGCCCCAGCATTTT. Its translation: CASSYQTGGSQPQHF.